Shown below are 11 T cell receptor beta chains from a single sample sequenced in a study of OX40 agonist ivuxolimab in advanced cancers. Method: immunoSEQ multiplex PCR; TCRdb's copy keeps in-frame clones and lacks some. This table has under 50,000 clones, around 88% appearing once. The specimen comprised CD4+ or CD8+ T cells sorted from blood, sampled in a trial of the OX40 agonist ivuxolimab. These receptors originate from an adult with an advanced solid tumor such as melanoma, head and neck, liver or kidney cancer.

The chain is built from TRBV6-5 and TRBJ2-7; D remains ambiguous. Germline V gene sequence: CDR1 MNHEY, CDR2 SVGAGI. The length of the CDR3 is 15 residues. The V end was cut by 0 bases, the J end by 1 base, with 10 bases between. The chain's CDR3 is CASSYSISVSYEQYF. The CDR3 DNA is TGTGCCAGCAGTTACTCGATAAGCGTTTCCTACGAGCAGTACTTC.

The chain couples TRBV30 to TRBJ1-1; the D is unclear. Trimming shortened V by 2 bases and J by 5 bases, and 15 bases separated the two germline ends. Per the germline V gene, CDR1 is GTSNPN and CDR2 is SVGIG (reference sequence). This CDR3 region has 14 residues. CDR3 in amino acids: CAWSWEPTMTEAFF. The CDR3 DNA is TGTGCCTGGAGTTGGGAACCCACGATGACTGAAGCTTTCTTT.

CDR3: CASSPPAGAYNEQFF. CDR3 DNA: TGTGCCAGCAGCCCGCCGGCGGGGGCATACAATGAGCAGTTCTTC. The V gene is TRBV7-9, the J gene TRBJ2-1; D is possibly TRBD2 (7 bases). Between the trimmed V and J ends, which lost 5 bases and 4 bases, there was a span of 15 bases. Germline V lookup: CDR1 SEHNR, CDR2 FQNEAQ (reference sequence). This CDR3 has 15 residues.

This clone has only one observation. The chain links TRBV4-1 to TRBJ2-1; D is perhaps TRBD2 (7 bases). The germline V gene encodes CDR1 MGHRA and CDR2 YSYEKL. Trimming cost V 6 bases and J 6 bases, with 21 bases left between them. CDR3 length: 16 amino acids. CDR3 residues: CASSSRSGGVGNEQFF. The CDR3 DNA reads as TGCGCCAGCAGTTCACGCTCGGGGGGCGTTGGCAATGAGCAGTTCTTC.

This clone is a singleton in its sample. The CDR3 region is CATSRESGDSYEQYF. Written as DNA, the CDR3 is TGTGCCACCAGCAGAGAGTCCGGGGACTCCTACGAGCAGTACTTC. V is TRBV15 and J is TRBJ2-7, with TRBD2 as a possible D gene (5 bases). V was shortened by 0 bases and J by 0 bases, with 9 bases between the two germline ends. Per germline, CDR1 LNHNV and CDR2 YYDKDF (reference sequence). CDR3 length: 15 residues.

The V call is TRBV25-1, the J call TRBJ2-3; D might be TRBD1 (6 bases). The V gene's germline CDR1 is MGHDK and CDR2 SYGVNS. Between the trimmed V and J ends, which lost 2 bases and 0 bases, there was a span of 9 bases. The CDR3 has 15 amino acids. Here the CDR3 reads CASSEGGASTDTQYF. The CDR3 region has the DNA TGTGCCAGCAGTGAAGGGGGCGCGAGCACAGATACGCAGTATTTT.

This chain links TRBV27 with TRBJ2-5; D perhaps matches TRBD2 (6 bases). The last part of the DNA fits TRBJ2-7 better; the J call may be wrong. The CDR3 runs to 16 residues. Germline V gives CDR1 MNHEY, CDR2 SMNVEV (reference sequence). The CDR3: CASSTGGLTSSYEQYF. The DNA of the CDR3 is TGTGCCAGCAGTACCGGGGGTTTAACGTCTTCCTACGAGCAGTACTTC.

The gene calls are TRBV19 and TRBJ2-7, with 11 bases fitting TRBD2. The CDR3 loop spans 15 amino acids. Germline CDR1 LNHDA, CDR2 SQIVND (reference sequence). Unmatched junction bases numbered 10, after V lost 5 bases and J lost 7 bases. This CDR3 is CASSLGTSGFGEQYF. The CDR3 DNA is TGTGCCAGTAGTCTGGGGACTAGCGGTTTCGGGGAGCAGTACTTC.

The chain carries TRBV27 and TRBJ2-3; 8 nucleotides match TRBD2. Germline loops: CDR1 MNHEY, CDR2 SMNVEV (reference sequence). This CDR3 has 14 residues. V shed 5 bases, J shed 7 bases, and the junction held 8 bases outside the gene matches. The CDR3, as DNA: TGTGCCAGCAGTGCAGCGGGAGAAGTCTATACGCAGTATTTT. Amino acid sequence: CASSAAGEVYTQYF.

The gene calls are TRBV19 and TRBJ2-2, with D hard to call. CDR1 and CDR2 (germline): LNHDA, SQIVND (reference sequence). The CDR3 totals 12 residues. The V gene lost 3 bases and the J gene lost 5 bases, with 4 bases spanning the gap. The CDR3 here is CASSIYTGELFF. In DNA, the CDR3 is TGTGCCAGTAGTATTTATACCGGGGAGCTGTTTTTT.

This sequence joins TRBV9 and TRBJ1-5; D not resolved. V lost 0 bases and J 6 bases, leaving 7 bases between the germline ends. Per germline, CDR1 SGDLS and CDR2 YYNGEE. The CDR3 has 13 residues. The CDR3 spells CASSVALGQPQHF. The CDR3 coding sequence is TGTGCCAGCAGCGTAGCTCTGGGTCAGCCCCAGCATTTT.